These 31 T cell receptor beta chains were sequenced from one sample in a study of neurological immune-mediated disorders. TCRdb re-called the 5' RACE reads through MiXCR, storing one row per CDR3 protein. Of some 22,000 distinct CDR3 sequences listed, around 16% were seen once; the top ten hold 7.5%. The source material was CD8+ T cells from blood. The receptors originated from a woman younger than 30 with multiple sclerosis.

The rearrangement joins TRBV5-1 to TRBJ2-3; D might be TRBD2 (7 bases). The germline V gene encodes CDR1 SGHRS and CDR2 YFSETQ. The CDR3 loop spans 14 amino acids. V lost 9 bases and J lost 6, with 20 bases in between. CDR3 in DNA: TGCGCCACCCGGAAGGGGGGGGCAGAGGATACGCAGTATTTT. It is translated as CATRKGGAEDTQYF.

The sample holds many counts of this clonotype. The rearrangement joins TRBV10-1 to TRBJ2-5; 7 nucleotides agree with TRBD2. Germline V gives CDR1 WNHNN, CDR2 SYGVQD (reference sequence). The CDR3 contains 15 residues. J gave up 0 bases and V 6 bases, and 7 bases lay outside the gene matches. The CDR3 DNA follows: TGCGCCAGCAGCGCTTTGCGGGGGAACCAAGAGACCCAGTACTTC. It codes for CASSALRGNQETQYF.

This clonotype was detected many times. V gene TRBV15 combines with J gene TRBJ2-7, with 11 bases matching TRBD1. The CDR3 is made up of 14 amino acids. Unmatched junction bases numbered 6, after V lost 5 bases and J lost 6 bases. Germline V gene lookup returns CDR1 LNHNV and CDR2 YYDKDF (reference sequence). This chain's CDR3 is CATSARTGGGEQYF. DNA of the CDR3: TGTGCCACCAGCGCCAGGACAGGGGGCGGCGAGCAGTACTTC.

This clonotype was counted at least ten times. The genes are TRBV4-2 and TRBJ2-2; 11 bases agree with TRBD2. CDR1 LGHNA and CDR2 YNFKEQ come from the germline V gene. J gave up 6 bases and V 0 bases, and 3 bases lay outside the gene matches. The CDR3 is made up of 16 amino acids. DNA for the CDR3: TGTGCCAGCAGCCAAGATGGTAGCGGGGGGGCCGGGGAGCTGTTTTTT. It specifies CASSQDGSGGAGELFF.

This clonotype came up many times. This chain connects TRBV6-5 to TRBJ2-5; 7 positions match TRBD1. The CDR3 consists of 13 residues. With 7 bases clipped from V and 9 bases from J, the junction kept 11 bases outside the gene matches. Germline V lookup: CDR1 MNHEY, CDR2 SVGAGI. The CDR3 region has the DNA TGTGCCAGCAACCCTTCCCCAGGGACAGCCCAGTACTTC. It yields the protein CASNPSPGTAQYF.

This clonotype appeared many times. The chain recombines TRBV20-1 with TRBJ2-4; D is ambiguous. The CDR3 loop spans 16 amino acids. V was cut by 1 base and J by 0 bases, with 13 bases left in between. The germline V gene encodes CDR1 DFQATT and CDR2 SNEGSKA (reference sequence). The CDR3 DNA reads as TGCAGTGCTAGAGCCCCAACAGAGCTAGCCAAAAACATTCAGTACTTC. This sequence encodes CSARAPTELAKNIQYF.

This clonotype was seen at least ten times. This sequence joins TRBV4-1 and TRBJ2-1; D could derive from TRBD1 or TRBD2 (5 bases each). With 1 base removed from V and 1 base from J, the gap between germline ends came to 14 bases. Germline CDR1 is MGHRA and CDR2 is YSYEKL. The CDR3 has 17 residues. DNA of the CDR3: TGCGCCAGCAGCCAAGTGTGGGGGATACCTTCCTACAATGAGCAGTTCTTC. Its translation is CASSQVWGIPSYNEQFF.

Ten or more counts support this clonotype. The chain has TRBV6-2 or TRBV6-3 and TRBJ2-5; D remains unclear. The CDR3 totals 13 residues. CDR1 MNHEY and CDR2 SVGEGT come from the germline V gene. The V end lost 2 bases, the J end lost 5 bases, and 9 bases lay between the germline ends. CDR3 DNA: TGTGCCAGCAGTTACAACAGTGTCGAGACCCAGTACTTC. Translation: CASSYNSVETQYF.

This clonotype has just a few counts. V is TRBV2 and J is TRBJ1-5, with 10 bases identical to TRBD1. The V and J ends lost 6 bases and 6 bases, in that order; junction bases with no gene match: 5. The CDR3 totals 14 residues. Germline lookup yields CDR1 SNHLY and CDR2 FYNNEI. Here the CDR3 DNA reads TGTGCCAGCAGCCGACAGGGGGCGGCTCAGCCCCAGCATTTT. This gives the protein CASSRQGAAQPQHF.

This clonotype was picked up many times. V is TRBV28 and J is TRBJ2-2; maybe TRBD1 (5 bases). The CDR3 loop spans 13 amino acids. V gave up 8 bases and J gave up 6 bases, with 13 bases separating them. Germline V gene data show CDR1 as MDHEN and CDR2 as SYDVKM. CDR3 bases: TGTGCCAGCCGGCAGGGTTGGTCCGGGGAGCTGTTTTTT. Its protein product is CASRQGWSGELFF.

This clonotype was observed a handful of times. CDR3 loop: CASRGGNGELFF. The DNA of the CDR3 is TGTGCCAGCAGAGGGGGGAACGGGGAGCTGTTTTTT. The J gene is TRBJ2-2, the V gene TRBV6-6, with D perhaps being TRBD1 or TRBD2 (6 bases each). V lost 6 bases, J lost 7 bases, and 9 bases lay in between. CDR3 length equals 12 residues. Germline-derived CDR1 and CDR2 are MNHNY and SVGAGI (reference sequence).

This clonotype came up many times. The chain combines TRBV7-2 with TRBJ2-1; D gene unclear. Germline V gene sequence: CDR1 SGHTA, CDR2 FQGNSA. V lost 8 bases and J lost 0, with 8 bases in between. The CDR3 has 13 amino acids. The CDR3 DNA is TGTGCCAGCGGGGTTGGCTCCTACAATGAGCAGTTCTTC. Translating it yields CASGVGSYNEQFF.

This clonotype occurred many times. The V and J genes are TRBV20-1 and TRBJ1-1; D unclear. In germline, CDR1 is DFQATT, CDR2 SNEGSKA (reference sequence). Trimming left V 4 bases short and J 8 bases short, with 8 bases between. CDR3 size: 10 residues. The CDR3 DNA sequence: TGCAGTGCTACTAGGCCCGAAGCTTTCTTT. Translating it yields CSATRPEAFF.

This clonotype was found many times. The chain uses TRBV4-3 and TRBJ1-2, with D perhaps TRBD1 (6 bases). The germline V gene encodes CDR1 LGHNA and CDR2 YSLEER. V dropped 1 base and J dropped 4 bases, with 10 bases sitting between them. This CDR3 region has 14 residues. The CDR3 here is CASSQGRGPYGYTF. CDR3 nucleotides: TGCGCCAGCAGCCAAGGCAGGGGACCCTATGGCTACACCTTC.

This clonotype was seen ten or more times. The rearrangement links TRBV7-6 to TRBJ2-3, with 9 bases identical to TRBD2. The V gene end was trimmed by 0 bases and the J gene end by 2 bases; junction bases not matched to a gene: 6. The CDR3 consists of 17 residues. Germline CDR1 and CDR2: SGHVS and FNYEAQ. CDR3 amino acids: CASSLAVSGGNTDTQYF. CDR3 sequence (DNA): TGTGCCAGCAGCTTAGCTGTTAGCGGGGGAAACACAGATACGCAGTATTTT.

This clonotype was seen repeatedly, ten times or more. V gene TRBV13 combines with J gene TRBJ2-1; D is perhaps TRBD2 (6 bases). Germline V gives CDR1 PRHDT, CDR2 FYEKMQ (reference sequence). The CDR3 runs to 15 residues. V shed 4 bases and J shed 0 bases, with 10 bases lying between them. Here the CDR3 DNA reads TGTGCCAGCAGCTGGGCGGGGAGCTCCTACAATGAGCAGTTCTTC. This codes for CASSWAGSSYNEQFF.

This clonotype was found many times. The V and J genes are TRBV6-5 and TRBJ1-2; D is unresolved. The CDR3 runs to 15 residues. Germline values: CDR1 MNHEY, CDR2 SVGAGI. Deletions cut 4 bases from V and 2 bases from J, with 14 bases between. CDR3 protein: CASSFLTRPNYGYTF. CDR3 sequence (DNA): TGTGCCAGCAGTTTTCTAACACGACCAAACTATGGCTACACCTTC.

In its sample, this clonotype was seen many times. Here the CDR3 DNA reads TGCAGCGTTGCGCTCGGAAAGAACTATGGCTACACCTTC. It specifies CSVALGKNYGYTF. V is TRBV29-1 and J is TRBJ1-2; unclear D gene. The CDR3 is made up of 13 amino acids. Germline CDR1 SQVTM, CDR2 ANQGSEA. V was clipped by 4 bases and J by 2 bases, with 11 bases between them.

This clonotype came up many times. This chain uses TRBV29-1 with TRBJ2-1; 12 nucleotides line up with TRBD1. V lost 6 bases, J lost 1 base, and 19 bases stayed unmatched. The germline CDR1 and CDR2 sequences are SQVTM and ANQGSEA. The CDR3 consists of 20 residues. CDR3 sequence: CSVDVSTGTGGRKSYNEQFF. CDR3 bases: TGCAGCGTCGACGTATCAACCGGGACAGGGGGCAGGAAGTCCTACAATGAGCAGTTCTTC.

This clonotype was found a few times. The chain couples TRBV12-3 or TRBV12-4 to TRBJ1-1; weak D call: TRBD1 (6 bases). The CDR3 covers 14 residues. The V and J ends lost 4 bases and 1 base respectively, with 10 bases between them. CDR3 region: CASSYDRPNTEAFF. CDR3 DNA sequence: TGTGCCAGCAGTTACGACAGGCCGAACACTGAAGCTTTCTTT.

V is TRBV20-1 and J is TRBJ1-1; the D gene is possibly TRBD1 (5 bases). Germline lookup yields CDR1 DFQATT and CDR2 SNEGSKA (reference sequence). Trimming took 5 bases from V and 11 from J, leaving 12 bases between them. This CDR3 is built from 10 residues. The DNA for the CDR3 is TGCAGTGCTTCCCGGGACCGGGCTTTCTTT. Translated, it gives CSASRDRAFF.

The chain combines TRBV10-3 with TRBJ2-5, with D perhaps assigned TRBD1 or TRBD2 (6 bases each). The CDR3 has 13 amino acids. The germline V gene encodes CDR1 ENHRY and CDR2 SYGVKD. V dropped 8 bases and J dropped 4 bases, with 14 bases sitting between them. This CDR3 is CAIWGAWGETQYF. The CDR3 nucleotides read TGTGCCATCTGGGGGGCCTGGGGAGAGACCCAGTACTTC.

This clonotype was picked up many times. V usage is TRBV20-1 and J usage is TRBJ2-1; TRBD2 is a possible D gene (6 bases). CDR1 is DFQATT, CDR2 SNEGSKA, per germline (reference sequence). This CDR3 has 14 amino acids. V lost 3 bases and J lost 2, with 11 bases in between. The CDR3 DNA reads as TGCAGTGCTAGTTCTAGCGAGACCTACAATGAGCAGTTCTTC. Its translation: CSASSSETYNEQFF.

This clonotype was seen ten or more times. The DNA of the CDR3 is TGTGCCAGTAGTAAGGTCGCCAGGGGCGGGAGGTTCGATGAGCAGTTCTTC. Its protein is CASSKVARGGRFDEQFF. V and J are TRBV19 and TRBJ2-1, with 8 bases matching TRBD2. The junction had 16 bases not matched to a gene; V was cut back by 4 bases and J by 8 bases. This CDR3 is 17 amino acids long. The germline CDR1 and CDR2 sequences are LNHDA and SQIVND (reference sequence). The full variable domain, completed using reference TRBV19 and TRBJ2-1, is DGGITQSPKYLFRKEGQNVTLSCEQNLNHDAMYWYRQDPGQGLRLIYYSQIVNDFQKGDIAEGYSVSREKKESFPLTVTSAQKNPTAFYLCASSKVARGGRFDEQFFGPGTRLTVL.

There are many counts of this clonotype. The chain employs TRBV7-9 and TRBJ1-1; no clear D. CDR1 and CDR2 from the germline V gene are SEHNR and FQNEAQ (reference sequence). This CDR3 comprises 17 residues. Trimming pared 5 bases from V and 5 bases from J, leaving 24 bases between. CDR3 DNA sequence: TGTGCCAGCAGCCCCAGTTGGGGATTCAGGTCATTTACTGAAGCTTTCTTT. Residues: CASSPSWGFRSFTEAFF.

This clonotype was seen repeatedly, ten times or more. The chain is built from TRBV29-1 and TRBJ2-1; TRBD1 matches at 10 bases. After removal of 5 bases from V and 10 bases from J, the junction contained 8 bases not matched to a gene. The CDR3 has 13 residues. Germline V gene data show CDR1 as SQVTM and CDR2 as ANQGSEA. As DNA, the CDR3 is TGCAGCGTTATATATATGGGACAGGGGGAGCAGTTCTTC. Translated, it gives CSVIYMGQGEQFF.

This clonotype was observed at least ten times. The chain is built from TRBV29-1 and TRBJ1-1; the D gene is possibly TRBD1 (6 bases). The CDR3 runs to 12 residues. V gave up 6 bases and J gave up 1 base, with 9 bases separating them. CDR1 and CDR2 from the germline V gene are SQVTM and ANQGSEA. The CDR3 bases are TGCAGCGTCGAACAGGGGAACACTGAAGCTTTCTTT. Translation gives CSVEQGNTEAFF.

The chain is built from TRBV6-2 or TRBV6-3 and TRBJ1-1, with no clear D. CDR3 length equals 14 residues. With 6 bases removed from V and 0 bases from J, the gap between germline ends came to 11 bases. Per germline, CDR1 MNHEY and CDR2 SVGEGT. CDR3 amino acids: CASSDILVNTEAFF. The CDR3 nucleotides are TGTGCCAGCAGCGACATTCTGGTGAACACTGAAGCTTTCTTT.

Only a few counts were recorded for this clonotype. The V and J genes are TRBV30 and TRBJ1-5, with TRBD1 matching 7 bases. V shed 2 bases, J shed 2 bases, and the junction held 6 bases outside the gene matches. The germline CDR1 and CDR2 sequences are GTSNPN and SVGIG (reference sequence). This CDR3 is 15 amino acids long. The CDR3 loop is CAWSRGQERNQPQHF. The CDR3, as DNA: TGTGCCTGGAGTAGAGGACAGGAACGCAATCAGCCCCAGCATTTT.

This clonotype was counted ten times or more. This chain connects TRBV5-5 to TRBJ2-5, with D unclear. Germline V lookup: CDR1 SGHKS, CDR2 YYEKEE (reference sequence). Trimming shortened V by 4 bases and J by 2 bases, and 6 bases separated the two germline ends. This CDR3 is built from 12 residues. CDR3 region: CASSMNQETQYF. The CDR3 DNA follows: TGTGCCAGCAGCATGAATCAAGAGACCCAGTACTTC.

The V gene is TRBV7-3, the J gene TRBJ2-7; 8 nucleotides agree with TRBD1. The V and J ends lost 5 bases and 2 bases, in that order; junction bases with no gene match: 8. This CDR3 has 15 amino acids. Germline CDR1 is SGHTA and CDR2 is FQGTGA. For the CDR3, the DNA is TGTGCCAGCAGCCCGGGGACAGGTTTTGCCTACGAGCAGTACTTC. Translating gives CASSPGTGFAYEQYF.